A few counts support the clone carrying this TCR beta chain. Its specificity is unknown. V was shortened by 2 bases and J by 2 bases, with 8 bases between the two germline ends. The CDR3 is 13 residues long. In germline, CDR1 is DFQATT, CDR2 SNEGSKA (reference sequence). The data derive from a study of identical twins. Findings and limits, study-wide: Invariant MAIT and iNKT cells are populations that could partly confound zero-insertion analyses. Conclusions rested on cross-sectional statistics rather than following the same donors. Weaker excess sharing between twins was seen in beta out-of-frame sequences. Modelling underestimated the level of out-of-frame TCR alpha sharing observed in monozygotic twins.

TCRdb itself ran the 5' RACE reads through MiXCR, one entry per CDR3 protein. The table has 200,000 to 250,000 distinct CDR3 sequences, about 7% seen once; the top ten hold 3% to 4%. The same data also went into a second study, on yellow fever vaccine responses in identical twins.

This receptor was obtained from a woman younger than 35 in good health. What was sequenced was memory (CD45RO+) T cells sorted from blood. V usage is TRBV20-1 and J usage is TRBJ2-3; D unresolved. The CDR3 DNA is TGCAGTGCTAGAAACACTAACACAGATACGCAGTATTTT. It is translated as CSARNTNTDTQYF.